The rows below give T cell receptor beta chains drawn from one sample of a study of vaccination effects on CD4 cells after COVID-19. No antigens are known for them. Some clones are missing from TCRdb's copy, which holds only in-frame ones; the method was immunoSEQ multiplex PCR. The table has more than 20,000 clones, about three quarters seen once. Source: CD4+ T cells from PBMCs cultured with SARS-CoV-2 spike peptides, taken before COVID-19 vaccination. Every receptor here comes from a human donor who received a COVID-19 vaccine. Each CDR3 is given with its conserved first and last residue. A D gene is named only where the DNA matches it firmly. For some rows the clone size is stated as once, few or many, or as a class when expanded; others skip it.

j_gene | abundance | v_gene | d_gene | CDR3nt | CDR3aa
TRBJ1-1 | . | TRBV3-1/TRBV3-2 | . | TGTGCCAGCAGCCAAGCACTAAACACTGAAGCTTTCTTT | CASSQALNTEAFF
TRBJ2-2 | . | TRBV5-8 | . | TGTGCCAGCAGCAGTTACACCGGGGAGCTGTTTTTT | CASSSYTGELFF
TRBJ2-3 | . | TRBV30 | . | TGTGCCTGGAGTCTCTTAAGGACTCAATATAGCACAGATACGCAGTATTTT | CAWSLLRTQYSTDTQYF
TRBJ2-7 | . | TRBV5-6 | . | TGTGCCAGCAGCTTGGGCGCGGGGATTTACGAGCAGTACTTC | CASSLGAGIYEQYF
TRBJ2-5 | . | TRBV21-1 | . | TGTGCCAGCACCCCCAGCGACAGGGCTTGGAAGACCCAGTACTTC | CASTPSDRAWKTQYF
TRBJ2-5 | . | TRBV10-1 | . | TGCGCCAGCAGCATGACTATACAAGAGACCCAGTACTTC | CASSMTIQETQYF
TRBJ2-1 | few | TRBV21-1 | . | TGTGCCAGCAGCAAACTAGCGGGAGAATACAATGAGCAGTTCTTC | CASSKLAGEYNEQFF
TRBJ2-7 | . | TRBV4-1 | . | TGCGCCAGCAGCCGAGTTGGGGGAGGGGGGGGAACCTACGAGCAGTACTTC | CASSRVGGGGGTYEQYF
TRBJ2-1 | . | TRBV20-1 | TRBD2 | TGCAGTGCTAGTGATAGCGGGAGGGGCAGCTCCTACAATGAGCAGTTCTTC | CSASDSGRGSSYNEQFF
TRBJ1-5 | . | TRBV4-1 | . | TGCGCCAGCAGCCAAGGTCGCCAGGGGACTTTCAATCAGCCCCAGCATTTT | CASSQGRQGTFNQPQHF
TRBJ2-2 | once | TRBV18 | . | TGTGCCAGCTCACCACCATCCACCGGGGAGCTGTTTTTT | CASSPPSTGELFF
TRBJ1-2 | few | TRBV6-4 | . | TGTGCCAGCAGCGACCGCGGCGGGAGCTATGGCTACACCTTC | CASSDRGGSYGYTF
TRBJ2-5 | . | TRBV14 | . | TGTGCCAGCAGCCAAGCATGGTTAGGCCAGGGGACCCAGTACTTC | CASSQAWLGQGTQYF
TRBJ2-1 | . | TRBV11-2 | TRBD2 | TGTGCCAGCAGCCGTAGCGGGGGCCGCTACAATGAGCAGTTCTTC | CASSRSGGRYNEQFF
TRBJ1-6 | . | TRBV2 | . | TGTGCCAGCAGTAACATGGAAACCTATAATTCACCCCTCCACTTT | CASSNMETYNSPLHF
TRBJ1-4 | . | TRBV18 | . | TGTGCCAGCTCACAGGGGCTAAATGAAAAACTGTTTTTT | CASSQGLNEKLFF
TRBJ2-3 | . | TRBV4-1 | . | TGCGCCAGCAGAGATACAGGGTTGGTGCTAACAGATACGCAGTATTTT | CASRDTGLVLTDTQYF
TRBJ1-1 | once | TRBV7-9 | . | TGTGCCAGCAGCCACCGGACAGAGAACACTAAAGCTTTCTTT | CASSHRTENTKAFF
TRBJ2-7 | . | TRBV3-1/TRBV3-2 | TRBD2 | TGTGCCAGCAGCCAAGGAAGGACTAGCGGGAGGCGAGAGCAGTACTTC | CASSQGRTSGRREQYF
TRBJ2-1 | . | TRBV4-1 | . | TGCGCCAGCAGCCAAGTCGGAGTCTGGAGCTCCTACAATGAGCAGTTCTTC | CASSQVGVWSSYNEQFF
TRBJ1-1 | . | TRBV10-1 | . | TGCGCCAGCAAAAAGGGGGGCGATTTTGACACTGAAGCTTTCTTT | CASKKGGDFDTEAFF
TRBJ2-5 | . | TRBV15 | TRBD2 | TGTGCCACCAGCAGAGATCGGAGCGGGGAAGAGACCCAGTACTTC | CATSRDRSGEETQYF
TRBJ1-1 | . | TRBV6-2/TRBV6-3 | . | TGTGCCAGCAGTTCTGGGGTGAGGAACACTGAAGCTTTCTTT | CASSSGVRNTEAFF
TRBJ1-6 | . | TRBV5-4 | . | TGTGCCACCCAGAATAATTCACCCCTCCACTTT | CATQNNSPLHF
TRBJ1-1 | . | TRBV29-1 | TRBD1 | TGCAGCGGCCTGACAGGGGCGCTGAGGTCTTTCTTT | CSGLTGALRSFF
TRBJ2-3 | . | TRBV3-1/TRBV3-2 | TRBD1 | TGTGCCAGCAGCCCCAGCCGGGACAGGGATCAGTATTTT | CASSPSRDRDQYF
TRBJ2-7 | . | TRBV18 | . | TGTGCCAGCTCAGTCGGCGGACCTAGGGAGCAGTACTTC | CASSVGGPREQYF
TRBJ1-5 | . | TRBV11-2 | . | TGTGCCAGCAGCTTCGATGGGTCGGGGCCCCAGCATTTT | CASSFDGSGPQHF
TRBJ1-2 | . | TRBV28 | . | TGTGCCAGCAGTTTAGGTCAGGGGAATGGCTACACCTTC | CASSLGQGNGYTF
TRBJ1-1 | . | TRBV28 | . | TGTGCCAGCAGTTTATCGACAGCTAACACTGAAGCTTTCTTT | CASSLSTANTEAFF
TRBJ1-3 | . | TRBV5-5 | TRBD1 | TGTGCCAGCAGCTGGGGACAGGGAGGAAACACCATATATTTT | CASSWGQGGNTIYF
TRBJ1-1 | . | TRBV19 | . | TGTGCCAGTAGCCAGGGAGGGTTCGGAGAAGCTTTCTTT | CASSQGGFGEAFF
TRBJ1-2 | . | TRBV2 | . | TGTGCCAGCAAACCGACAGGCTATGGCTACACCTTC | CASKPTGYGYTF
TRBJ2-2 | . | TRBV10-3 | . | TGTGCCATCAGTGAGCTCGCAGGGACGGTCTCCGGGGAGCTGTTTTTT | CAISELAGTVSGELFF
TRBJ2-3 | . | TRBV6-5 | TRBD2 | TGTGCCAGCAGTTACGGGACTAGCGCAACATATACGCAGTATTTT | CASSYGTSATYTQYF
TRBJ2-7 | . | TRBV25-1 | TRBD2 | TGTGCCAGCAGTGACGTGGGACTAGCGGGGGACGAGCAGTACTTC | CASSDVGLAGDEQYF
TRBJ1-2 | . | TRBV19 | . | TGTGCCAGCCGGGTCGTACAGGCCACGGCCTACACCTTC | CASRVVQATAYTF
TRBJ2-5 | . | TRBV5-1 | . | TGCGCCAGCAGCGTTGGAGCGGTTGCCCAAGAGACCCAGTACTTC | CASSVGAVAQETQYF
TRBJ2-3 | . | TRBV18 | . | TGTGCCAGTTCAACGGGGCGCACAGATACGCAGTATTTT | CASSTGRTDTQYF
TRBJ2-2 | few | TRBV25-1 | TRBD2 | TGTGCCAGCTGTCCTAGCGGGAGAGAGGGCACCGGGGAGCTGTTTTTT | CASCPSGREGTGELFF
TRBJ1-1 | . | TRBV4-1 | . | TGCGCCAGCAGCCAAGGGTTTGGCTATGGGAACACTGAAGCTTTCTTT | CASSQGFGYGNTEAFF
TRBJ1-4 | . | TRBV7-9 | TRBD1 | TGTGCCAGCAGCTTAGCGGGACAGGGGGGCGAAAAACTGTTTTTT | CASSLAGQGGEKLFF
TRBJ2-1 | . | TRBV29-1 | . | TGCAGCGCGACTGGAAGCTCCTACAATGAGCAGTTCTTC | CSATGSSYNEQFF
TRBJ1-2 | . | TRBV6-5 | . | TGTGCCAGCAGTTTCCAGGGATCTGGAAACTATGGCTACACCTTC | CASSFQGSGNYGYTF
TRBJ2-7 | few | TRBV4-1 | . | TGCGCCAGCAGCCAAGAGGCTTGGTCGGGGAAGGACGAGCAGTACTTC | CASSQEAWSGKDEQYF
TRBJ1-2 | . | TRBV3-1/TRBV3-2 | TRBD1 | TGTGCCAGCAGCCTCACTTCAGGACAGGGTCTTTATGGCTACACCTTC | CASSLTSGQGLYGYTF
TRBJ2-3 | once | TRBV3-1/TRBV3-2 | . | TGTGCCAGCAGCCAATTGAGGGGGGGGATCACAGATACGCAGTATTTT | CASSQLRGGITDTQYF
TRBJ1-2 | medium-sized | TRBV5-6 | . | TGTGCCAGCAGCCGAAGGGCAGACGACTATGGCTACACCTTC | CASSRRADDYGYTF
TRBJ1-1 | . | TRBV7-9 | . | TGTGCCAGCAGCTACGGAAGGTCGACTGAAGCTTTCTTT | CASSYGRSTEAFF
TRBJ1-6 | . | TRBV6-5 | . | TGTGCCAGCAGTTACGTCGGACCCAATAATTCACCCCTCCACTTT | CASSYVGPNNSPLHF
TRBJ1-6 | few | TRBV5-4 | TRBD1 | TGTGCCAGCAGCCCGCCGGGACAGAAGGATTCACCCCTCCACTTT | CASSPPGQKDSPLHF
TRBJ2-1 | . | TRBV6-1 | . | TGTGCCAGCAGTGAATGGCTGTCATTCGGCAACAATGAGCAGTTCTTC | CASSEWLSFGNNEQFF
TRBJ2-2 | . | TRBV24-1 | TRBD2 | TGTGCCACCAGTGCTCTAGCGGCGGTGGGAAACGGGGAGCTGTTTTTT | CATSALAAVGNGELFF
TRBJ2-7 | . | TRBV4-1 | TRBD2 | TGCGCCAGCAGCCTCTACCCTAGCGGGGGCAGCTCCTACGAGCAGTACTTC | CASSLYPSGGSSYEQYF
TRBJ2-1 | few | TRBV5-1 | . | TGCGCCAGCAGCTTGGAAATTCATGAGCAGTTCTTC | CASSLEIHEQFF